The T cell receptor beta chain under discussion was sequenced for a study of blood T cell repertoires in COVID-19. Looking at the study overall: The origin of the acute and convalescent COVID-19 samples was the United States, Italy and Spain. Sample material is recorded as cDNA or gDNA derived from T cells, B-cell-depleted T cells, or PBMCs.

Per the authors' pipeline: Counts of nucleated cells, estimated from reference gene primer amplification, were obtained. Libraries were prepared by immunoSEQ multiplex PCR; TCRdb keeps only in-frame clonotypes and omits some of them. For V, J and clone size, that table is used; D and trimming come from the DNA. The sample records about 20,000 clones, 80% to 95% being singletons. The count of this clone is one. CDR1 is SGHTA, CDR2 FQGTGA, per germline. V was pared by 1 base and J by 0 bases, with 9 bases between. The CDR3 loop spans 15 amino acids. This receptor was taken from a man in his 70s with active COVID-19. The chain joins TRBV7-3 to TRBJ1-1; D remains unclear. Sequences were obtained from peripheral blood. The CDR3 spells CASSLKPGMNTEAFF. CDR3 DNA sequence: TGTGCCAGCAGCTTAAAACCAGGCATGAACACTGAAGCTTTCTTT.